This T cell receptor (beta chain) was captured in a study of T cell responses to AZD1222 COVID-19 vaccine. Study findings and constraints: Donors were chiefly white British, with a greater number of females, and clonal diversity was perhaps underestimated. Baseline seropositivity occurred in only six AZD1222 recipients.

The germline V gene encodes CDR1 SGHVS and CDR2 FQNEAQ. V lost 2 bases to trimming and J lost 5 bases, with 18 bases between them. CDR3 size: 16 residues. Comments on this clone: Its antigen is undetermined.

Assay: immunoSEQ multiplex PCR; the TCRdb copy retains only in-frame clones and omits some. The sample has some 180,000 clones; approximately 92% are singletons. This sequence joins TRBV7-8 and TRBJ1-1; tentatively, D is TRBD1 (6 bases). The sample was peripheral blood, taken on day 0 of AZD1222 vaccination. This receptor was taken from an adult in good health. The CDR3 is CASSLTWGQGGTEAFF. The CDR3 bases are TGTGCCAGCAGCTTAACTTGGGGGCAGGGAGGGACTGAAGCTTTCTTT.